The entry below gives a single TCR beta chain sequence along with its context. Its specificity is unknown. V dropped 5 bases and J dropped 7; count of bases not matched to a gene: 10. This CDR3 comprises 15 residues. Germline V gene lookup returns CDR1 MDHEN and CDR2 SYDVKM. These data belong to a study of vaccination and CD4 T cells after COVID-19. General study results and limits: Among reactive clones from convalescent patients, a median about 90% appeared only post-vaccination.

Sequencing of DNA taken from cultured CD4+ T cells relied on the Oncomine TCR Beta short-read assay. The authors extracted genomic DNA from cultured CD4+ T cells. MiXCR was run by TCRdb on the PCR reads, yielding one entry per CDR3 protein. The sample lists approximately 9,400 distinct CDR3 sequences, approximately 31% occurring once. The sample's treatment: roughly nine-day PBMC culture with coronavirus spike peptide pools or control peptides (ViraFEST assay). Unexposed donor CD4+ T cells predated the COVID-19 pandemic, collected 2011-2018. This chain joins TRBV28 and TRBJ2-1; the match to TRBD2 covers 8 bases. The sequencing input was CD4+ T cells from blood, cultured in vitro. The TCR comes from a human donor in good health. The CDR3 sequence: CASSKPGGTTNEQFF. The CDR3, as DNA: TGTGCCAGCAGTAAACCGGGAGGGACAACGAATGAGCAGTTCTTC.